The rows below give T cell receptor beta chains drawn from one sample of a study of T-cell reconstitution after alpha-beta-depleted transplantation in children. TCRdb ran MiXCR on the PCR reads and lists one entry per CDR3 protein. The sample consists of over 200,000 distinct CDR3 sequences, around 9.6% of them appearing once. Sequencing was performed on PBMCs from the stem cell graft donor, taken from the stem cell graft. These receptor sequences come from a human donor who donated a stem cell graft to a child with acute lymphoblastic leukemia. Both conserved end residues are part of each CDR3. The order of the fields is J gene, D gene, clone size, V gene, CDR3 DNA, CDR3 protein. A D gene is named only where the DNA matches it firmly. Rows may omit the clone size; those that give it use once, few, many or a size class.

TRBJ2-7 - many TRBV20-1 TGCAGTGCTAGGGGGTACAATTCGCAGGTGTCCTACGAGCAGTACTTC CSARGYNSQVSYEQYF
TRBJ2-7 TRBD2 once TRBV7-6 TGTGCCAGCAGTCGTGGGGGGGACGAGCAGTACTTC CASSRGGDEQYF
TRBJ2-5 - many TRBV7-9 TGTGCCAGCAGTGAGGTGGACTTC CASSEVDF
TRBJ2-1 TRBD1 - TRBV5-4 TGTGCCAGCAGCTTGGGAGTCCCCGGACAGGGGATCTACAATGAGCAGTTCTTC CASSLGVPGQGIYNEQFF
TRBJ1-2 TRBD1 many TRBV5-1 TGCGCCAGCGCTCAGGGGGCGCCGTCCTATGGCTACACCTTC CASAQGAPSYGYTF
TRBJ2-5 TRBD2 many TRBV7-2 TGTGCCAGCAGCTTAGCTCCGCGGGGGGCACAAGAGACCCAGTACTTC CASSLAPRGAQETQYF
TRBJ1-2 TRBD1 - TRBV7-2 TGTGCCAGCAGCCCAGGGACAGGGGTCGCTAACTATGGCTACACCTTC CASSPGTGVANYGYTF
TRBJ1-2 - few TRBV20-1 TGCAGTGCTAGAGATCGTAACCTGGGGGATGGCTACACCTTC CSARDRNLGDGYTF
TRBJ2-7 TRBD2 many TRBV2 TGTGCCAGCAGTGATTTTGGGGGGGGGACGTCCTACGAGCAGTACTTC CASSDFGGGTSYEQYF
TRBJ1-6 - few TRBV7-9 TGTGCCAGCAGCTTAGGACAGCTAGTGACTTCACCCCTCCACTTT CASSLGQLVTSPLHF
TRBJ2-6 - - TRBV6-1 TGTGCCAGCAGGATGAGGGGTTTCGGGGCCAACGTCCTGACTTTC CASRMRGFGANVLTF
TRBJ2-6 - few TRBV4-3 TGCGCCAGCAGCCAAGTTGCGGGTACTGGGGCCAACGTCCTGACTTTC CASSQVAGTGANVLTF
TRBJ1-1 - few TRBV12-3/TRBV12-4 TGTGCCAGCATCCTGGGGGGAGGCGCTGAAGCTTTCTTT CASILGGGAEAFF
TRBJ2-1 TRBD1 few TRBV4-3 TGCGCCAGCAGCCAAGATTGGGACAGGGGAGCCTCTGAGCAGTTCTTC CASSQDWDRGASEQFF
TRBJ1-1 - few TRBV20-1 TGCAGTGCCGAGGGCGGACTGAACACTGAAGCTTTCTTT CSAEGGLNTEAFF
TRBJ2-4 - many TRBV7-2 TGTGCCAGCAGCTTAGAAACAGGCCTAGCCAAAAACATTCAGTACTTC CASSLETGLAKNIQYF
TRBJ2-4 - many TRBV5-1 TGCGCCAGCAGCTTGGTAGGGGGAGAGGGAAACATTCAGTACTTC CASSLVGGEGNIQYF
TRBJ2-4 - many TRBV4-3 TGCGCCAGCAGCCAAAAGACTGGGAGGAACGTGGACATTCAGTACTTC CASSQKTGRNVDIQYF
TRBJ2-1 TRBD2 - TRBV5-1 TGCGCCAGCAGCGGCGGCGCTAGCGGGGGCCAGCAAACTTACAATGAGCAGTTCTTC CASSGGASGGQQTYNEQFF
TRBJ2-7 - few TRBV4-1 TGCGCCAGCAGCCAAGCATTAGTAGGGACACCAGGGGACGAGCAGTACTTC CASSQALVGTPGDEQYF
TRBJ2-3 - - TRBV27 TGTGCCAGCAGTCCTCAGGGGGGGGGCTACGATACGCAGTATTTT CASSPQGGGYDTQYF
TRBJ2-2 TRBD1 - TRBV6-1 TGTGCCAGCAGTAGACGGACAGGGGGCGCATCCGGGGAGCTGTTTTTT CASSRRTGGASGELFF
TRBJ2-1 - few TRBV20-1 TGCAGTGCTAGGGCGGGTGTCGGACCGATGCAATACAATGAGCAGTTCTTC CSARAGVGPMQYNEQFF
TRBJ2-3 - - TRBV20-1 TGCAGTGCTATAATTTCAGGGGGGGCCTATGGAGTGGGGCAGTATTTT CSAIISGGAYGVGQYF
TRBJ2-3 - - TRBV25-1 TGTGCCAGCAGTACCCGACGAGATACGCAGTATTTT CASSTRRDTQYF
TRBJ2-7 - few TRBV5-1 TGCGCCAGCAGCTCTGCTTGGGACACCTTAGTCTCCTACGAGCAGTACTTC CASSSAWDTLVSYEQYF
TRBJ2-3 - - TRBV24-1 TGTGCCACCAGTGACAGGGGCTCGGGCACAGATACGCAGTATTTT CATSDRGSGTDTQYF
TRBJ2-2 - - TRBV5-6 TGTGCCAGCAGCCGATTTGCGGCAGGGCTACCTTCCACCGGGGAGCTGTTTTTT CASSRFAAGLPSTGELFF
TRBJ1-2 - many TRBV5-1 TGCGCCAGCAGCTTAATGGGGGGTGTAAACTATGGCTACACCTTC CASSLMGGVNYGYTF
TRBJ1-1 - - TRBV19 TGTGCCAGTAGGACGACAGTGAACACTGAAGCTTTCTTT CASRTTVNTEAFF
TRBJ2-7 - - TRBV12-3/TRBV12-4 TGTGCCAGCAGTTTAGGAGGGGGGGAATACGAGCAGTACTTC CASSLGGGEYEQYF
TRBJ2-3 - - TRBV20-1 TGCAGTGCTAGAGCCCTAGCGTTGGCCACAGATACGCAGTATTTT CSARALALATDTQYF
TRBJ1-1 - few TRBV20-1 TGCAGTGCTAGAGATTATACGGGGGACACTGAAGCTTTCTTT CSARDYTGDTEAFF
TRBJ1-1 - - TRBV7-9 TGTGCCAGCAGCTTAGTCGAGAGCACTGAAGCTTTCTTT CASSLVESTEAFF
TRBJ1-2 TRBD1 - TRBV2 TGTGCCAGCAGGCAAGACAGGGAGGGCTATGGCTACACCTTC CASRQDREGYGYTF
TRBJ1-1 - many TRBV19 TGTGCCAGTAGTCCCGGGCCCTACACTGAAGCTTTCTTT CASSPGPYTEAFF
TRBJ1-5 - - TRBV2 TGTGCCAGCAGTGAAAAAGAACAGTTTACCAATCAGCCCCAGCATTTT CASSEKEQFTNQPQHF
TRBJ2-2 - - TRBV7-9 TGTGCCAGCAGCTTAGTGCAGGGGCCCGGGGAGCTGTTTTTT CASSLVQGPGELFF
TRBJ1-2 - - TRBV20-1 TGCAGTGCTAGAGAGCCCACAGCTAACTATGGCTACACCTTC CSAREPTANYGYTF
TRBJ2-1 TRBD2 - TRBV7-8 TGTGCCAGCAGCTTAGTCGTAGCGGGGGGGTATGACTACAATGAGCAGTTCTTC CASSLVVAGGYDYNEQFF
TRBJ2-2 TRBD2 many TRBV20-1 TGCAGTGCTAGAAGGGCTAGCGGGGGGTATGACACCGGGGAGCTGTTTTTT CSARRASGGYDTGELFF
TRBJ2-7 TRBD1 - TRBV30 TGTGCCTGCAAACCCGGGACAGTTTCCTACGAGCAGTACTTC CACKPGTVSYEQYF
TRBJ2-4 TRBD2 - TRBV5-1 TGCGCCAGCAGCGAATTAGCGGGGTCGCCCAAAAACATTCAGTACTTC CASSELAGSPKNIQYF
TRBJ2-1 TRBD1 - TRBV7-2 TGTGCCAGCAGAGAGACAGGGGATTTTAATATTCGAGAGCAGTTCTTC CASRETGDFNIREQFF
TRBJ2-7 - many TRBV12-3/TRBV12-4 TGTGCCAGCGGCCTTTTTTGGACAGAATCCTACGAGCAGTACTTC CASGLFWTESYEQYF
TRBJ2-3 - few TRBV5-6 TGTGCCAGCAGCTTTCCGGGGGCCCCCCAGCTGGCAGATACGCAGTATTTT CASSFPGAPQLADTQYF
TRBJ2-5 - - TRBV29-1 TGCAGCGCGGGGCTGATCGGCTTCCAAGAGACCCAGTACTTC CSAGLIGFQETQYF
TRBJ2-2 TRBD1 many TRBV5-1 TGCGCCAGCAGCTTGCGGGACAGATACACCGGGGAGCTGTTTTTT CASSLRDRYTGELFF
TRBJ1-1 - few TRBV18 TGTGCCAGCTCATCAGGACTCCTCCTGGACACTGAAGCTTTCTTT CASSSGLLLDTEAFF
TRBJ2-1 - many TRBV29-1 TGCAGCGTGGCGTATACATCCGGGGGCAATGAGCAGTTCTTC CSVAYTSGGNEQFF
TRBJ1-2 - - TRBV19 TGTGCCAGTAGTCTCTTACTGGGACCTCTCTCCTATGGCTACACCTTC CASSLLLGPLSYGYTF
TRBJ2-7 TRBD1 - TRBV5-1 TGCGCCAGCAGCTTGAGAGGGGACAGAGTCTACGAGCAGTACTTC CASSLRGDRVYEQYF
TRBJ2-7 TRBD2 many TRBV3-1 TGTGCCAGCAGCCAATTTAGACTAGCTTTCTACGAGCAGTACTTC CASSQFRLAFYEQYF
TRBJ1-1 - - TRBV5-1 TGCGCCAGCAGGAATATGGACAGATTGAACACTGAAGCTTTCTTT CASRNMDRLNTEAFF
TRBJ1-1 TRBD1 - TRBV12-3/TRBV12-4 TGTGCCAGCATCGATGGACAGGGCTACACTGAAGCTTTCTTT CASIDGQGYTEAFF